A selection of T cell receptor beta chains follows, all from one sample in a study of cytomegalovirus exposure and HLA in healthy donors. Data came from immunoSEQ multiplex PCR; TCRdb stores just in-frame clones and leaves some out. This sample carries roughly 52,000 clones, more than 75% of them seen once, and the ten largest clones take over 1.1%. The specimen was PBMCs. All receptors come from a female donor in good health and CMV-seronegative. Each CDR3 is given with its conserved first and last residue. D genes are given only for firm matches. Size tells how often a clone was seen (once, few, many) or the class of an expanded clone, and some rows leave it out.

CDR3nt: TGTGCCAGCAGCCCCCGGACGGGAACCTACGAGCAGTACTTC
CDR3aa: CASSPRTGTYEQYF
abundance: -
d_gene: -
v_gene: TRBV5-4
len: 14
j_gene: TRBJ2-7

CDR3nt: TGTGCCAGCAGTCCCTTCCTGCGGGCGCGGCAGTACTTC
CDR3aa: CASSPFLRARQYF
abundance: -
d_gene: -
v_gene: TRBV6-5
len: 13
j_gene: TRBJ2-5

CDR3nt: TGTGCCAGCAGCCCGAACTCGGCCTACGAGCAGTACTTC
CDR3aa: CASSPNSAYEQYF
abundance: -
d_gene: -
v_gene: TRBV6-5
len: 13
j_gene: TRBJ2-7

CDR3nt: TGTGCCAGCAGCTTAGCCCCCGGGACAGCCTACGAGCAGTACTTC
CDR3aa: CASSLAPGTAYEQYF
abundance: few
d_gene: TRBD1
v_gene: TRBV11-2
len: 15
j_gene: TRBJ2-7

CDR3nt: TGTGCCTGGAGGGGAGGCGGGGGGACCGGGGGCTACACCTTC
CDR3aa: CAWRGGGGTGGYTF
abundance: -
d_gene: -
v_gene: TRBV30
len: 14
j_gene: TRBJ1-2

CDR3nt: TGTGCCAGTAGTTTCTTTTTCCCCGGGGAGCTGTTTTTT
CDR3aa: CASSFFFPGELFF
abundance: -
d_gene: -
v_gene: TRBV19
len: 13
j_gene: TRBJ2-2

CDR3nt: TGTGCCAGCGCGAGACTAGTTACGCAGTATTTT
CDR3aa: CASARLVTQYF
abundance: -
d_gene: -
v_gene: TRBV6-1
len: 11
j_gene: TRBJ2-3

CDR3nt: TGTGCCAGCTCTCTGACCGGGACAGAGAACACCGGGGAGCTGTTTTTT
CDR3aa: CASSLTGTENTGELFF
abundance: -
d_gene: TRBD1
v_gene: TRBV18
len: 16
j_gene: TRBJ2-2

CDR3nt: TGTGCCAGCTGGACCCTGACAGGGGGTAGGTCTGAAGCTTTCTTT
CDR3aa: CASWTLTGGRSEAFF
abundance: -
d_gene: TRBD1
v_gene: TRBV6-5
len: 15
j_gene: TRBJ1-1

CDR3nt: TGTGCCAGTTCCCCGGGCGGGGGGCCTCCCTACGAGCAGTACTTC
CDR3aa: CASSPGGGPPYEQYF
abundance: few
d_gene: TRBD2
v_gene: TRBV18
len: 15
j_gene: TRBJ2-7

CDR3nt: TGTGCCAGCAGCAAAGATGGTGGTGGGCCTCCGAAATTTAGTGGGGAGACCCAGTACTTC
CDR3aa: CASSKDGGGPPKFSGETQYF
abundance: -
d_gene: -
v_gene: TRBV21-1
len: 20
j_gene: TRBJ2-5

CDR3nt: TGTGCCAGCAGCTTAGGGTCCGGAGGGATGAACACTGAAGCTTTCTTT
CDR3aa: CASSLGSGGMNTEAFF
abundance: -
d_gene: -
v_gene: TRBV7-9
len: 16
j_gene: TRBJ1-1

CDR3nt: TGTGCCAGCTCACCGAATGGACAGGGGGCGGGAAACACCATATATTTT
CDR3aa: CASSPNGQGAGNTIYF
abundance: -
d_gene: TRBD1
v_gene: TRBV18
len: 16
j_gene: TRBJ1-3

CDR3nt: TGTGCCAGCAGCTTATCGGGGAGGGCTATAAAATATGGCTACACCTTC
CDR3aa: CASSLSGRAIKYGYTF
abundance: -
d_gene: -
v_gene: TRBV7-2
len: 16
j_gene: TRBJ1-2

CDR3nt: TGTGCCAGCAGCCCCTGGGACATCCAAAGGGGGACCCAGTACTTC
CDR3aa: CASSPWDIQRGTQYF
abundance: -
d_gene: -
v_gene: TRBV9
len: 15
j_gene: TRBJ2-5

CDR3nt: TGTGCCAGCAGCCCCAGTATGTATAGCAATCAGCCCCAGCATTTT
CDR3aa: CASSPSMYSNQPQHF
abundance: -
d_gene: -
v_gene: TRBV9
len: 15
j_gene: TRBJ1-5

CDR3nt: TGTGCCACCAGCAGCCCTAGCGGGGGTAGGGTCTCCGAGCAGTACTTC
CDR3aa: CATSSPSGGRVSEQYF
abundance: -
d_gene: TRBD2
v_gene: TRBV15
len: 16
j_gene: TRBJ2-7

CDR3nt: TGTGCCAGCACCGGTACGGTCTCTAACTATGGCTACACCTTC
CDR3aa: CASTGTVSNYGYTF
abundance: -
d_gene: -
v_gene: TRBV6-1
len: 14
j_gene: TRBJ1-2

CDR3nt: TGCGCCAGCAGCTCCGAGGTTGGATCAGCTTTCTTT
CDR3aa: CASSSEVGSAFF
abundance: -
d_gene: -
v_gene: TRBV5-1
len: 12
j_gene: TRBJ1-1

CDR3nt: TGCGCCAGCAGCTTGATAGGACAGCAAGAGACCCAGTACTTC
CDR3aa: CASSLIGQQETQYF
abundance: -
d_gene: -
v_gene: TRBV5-1
len: 14
j_gene: TRBJ2-5

CDR3nt: TGTGCCAGCAGCTCCGCGGGGGGAGGGTATGGCTACACCTTC
CDR3aa: CASSSAGGGYGYTF
abundance: few
d_gene: -
v_gene: TRBV7-9
len: 14
j_gene: TRBJ1-2

CDR3nt: TGTGCCACTCACAGGGGGCAGGGGAACACTGAAGCTTTCTTT
CDR3aa: CATHRGQGNTEAFF
abundance: -
d_gene: TRBD1
v_gene: TRBV10-3
len: 14
j_gene: TRBJ1-1

CDR3nt: TGTGCCAGCTCTCTTGCTGGGGTTTTGCGAGGGGGCTACACCTTC
CDR3aa: CASSLAGVLRGGYTF
abundance: -
d_gene: -
v_gene: TRBV6-5
len: 15
j_gene: TRBJ1-2

CDR3nt: TGTGCCAGCAGCTTAGGAGACAGGAGCAATCAGCCCCAGCATTTT
CDR3aa: CASSLGDRSNQPQHF
abundance: -
d_gene: -
v_gene: TRBV7-2
len: 15
j_gene: TRBJ1-5